This T cell receptor (beta chain) was observed in a study of cytomegalovirus exposure and HLA in healthy donors (dated by TCRdb to 2016 to 2017). Turning to the overall study: The 666 repertoires of the first cohort and the 95 to 150 validation repertoires were produced on the same platform, according to a later analysis. The aim of the study was to test whether cataloging public T cell receptors could identify signatures of past pathogen exposure. A separate validation cohort of over 95 different subjects was used in addition to the 666-subject first cohort. To predict cytomegalovirus infection status, the study brought together high-throughput TCR immunosequencing, statistical association of individual TCRs with disease status, and machine learning. Paper-wide results and their limitations: The authors suggested that the approach could potentially be generalized to other disease states and immunological phenotypes. Most TCR sequences were seen in very few donors, while some public TCRs were found in many individuals. A later analysis had no HLA typing for the validation cohort, so co-occurrence there was scored across all 130 or so repertoires. In the study, roughly 160 TCR beta chains were listed as associated with cytomegalovirus. Cytomegalovirus status was reported to be diagnosed by the classifier with high specificity and sensitivity in both the original and validation cohorts. Three of the identified cytomegalovirus-associated TCR beta chains were confirmed in vitro to be specific for cytomegalovirus antigens. Of the cluster scores, approximately 95% were above 0 in a later analysis, which found that TCRs clustered in the first cohort also tended to co-occur in the 95 to 150 validation repertoires.

The donors belonged to the validation cohort of over a hundred subjects, which was separate from the 666-subject first cohort. Taken from cysteine to phenylalanine, the CDR3 has 13 residues. Only the CDR3 DNA is retained, 39 bases long and in frame from the first base. V loses 2 bases, J loses 7 bases, and the germline ends lie 9 bases apart. CDR1 is given as MNHNS and CDR2 as SASEGT, both from the germline V gene. The library was produced with the immunoSEQ multiplex PCR assay. The original methods were these. A statistical classification framework was built for diagnosing cytomegalovirus status from the catalog of TCR beta chain sequences. In TCRdb, the immuneACCESS table is reduced to in-frame sequences with V and J assigned. These tables do not hold every clone; where another copy was compared, an unresolved V gene accounts for under half, and the others remain unexplained. That table furnishes V, J and clone size, whereas the DNA furnished D and trimming. This sample holds 250,000 to 350,000 clones; 88% were observed only once. Approximately 0.9% of the sample comes from the top ten.

Comments on this clone: Its antigen target is currently unknown. No base quality information exists; no much larger clone differs at one position.

The sequenced sample was PBMCs. The rearrangement joined TRBV6-1 to TRBJ1-5; the D region possibly corresponds to TRBD1 (5 bases align). The receptor was derived from a woman aged 18 to 35 in good health and CMV-seronegative. CDR3 reads: CASSEWGRQPQHF. The nucleotides read TGTGCCAGCAGTGAATGGGGCCGGCAGCCCCAGCATTTT.